Below, 19 T cell receptor beta chains from the same sample are listed, as sequenced in a study of glioma-infiltrating T cells. Using RNA template, CDR3s of TCR alpha and beta were amplified with iRepertoire arm-PCR. TCRdb called the multiplex PCR reads again in MiXCR, with one record for every CDR3 protein. This sample carries some 150,000 distinct CDR3 sequences, 35% to 50% of them seen once, and the ten largest clones take around 20%. Material for sequencing was glioma tissue, nonneoplastic brain tissue, or PBMCs (not recorded which). The receptors stem from a human donor with low-grade glioma or glioblastoma, undergoing nonglioma brain surgery, or in good health (not recorded which).

The chain couples TRBV6-6 to TRBJ2-1; 10 bases match TRBD1. There are 15 residues in the CDR3. The ends lost 0 bases at V and 7 bases at J; junction bases unmatched: 3. CDR1 is MNHNY and CDR2 is SVGAGI in the germline V gene (reference sequence). In DNA, the CDR3 is TGTGCCAGCAGTTACTCCCGGGACAGGGGAAATGAGCAGTTCTTC. It specifies CASSYSRDRGNEQFF.

V usage is TRBV6-6 and J usage is TRBJ1-2, with 9 bases aligning to TRBD1. Trimming took 2 bases from V and 4 from J; bases not matched to a gene: 8. Germline V CDR1 and CDR2: MNHNY, SVGAGI (reference sequence). The length of the CDR3 is 16 residues. The CDR3 here is CASSYKPGQGLYGYTF. CDR3 sequence (DNA): TGTGCCAGCAGTTACAAGCCGGGACAGGGCCTCTATGGCTACACCTTC.

This clonotype was recorded at least ten times. The gene calls are TRBV4-1 and TRBJ2-3; no clear D. The CDR3 loop spans 11 amino acids. CDR1 MGHRA and CDR2 YSYEKL come from the germline V gene. The ends were cut back, 3 bases at V and 6 bases at J, with 4 bases in the middle. CDR3 region: CASSHGDTQYF. The CDR3 DNA reads TGCGCCAGCAGCCACGGGGATACGCAGTATTTT.

A word on this clonotype: A much more abundant neighbour one base away suggests this may be a read error. The chain is built from TRBV20-1 and TRBJ2-7; TRBD2 matches at 7 bases. This CDR3 has 13 amino acids. Germline V gene sequence: CDR1 DFQATT, CDR2 SNEGSKA (reference sequence). For the CDR3, the DNA is TGCAGTGCTAGAGACGGCAGGGACTACGAGCAGTCCTTC. The encoded protein is CSARDGRDYEQSF.

This clonotype was counted between two and nine times. The chain carries TRBV18 and TRBJ2-7; 7 bases are a match to TRBD1. Germline CDR1 KGHSH, CDR2 LQKENI. The CDR3 is 14 residues long. With 1 base clipped from V and 0 bases from J, the junction kept 0 bases outside the gene matches. CDR3 in amino acids: CASSPRQGSYEQYF. The CDR3 DNA reads TGTGCCAGCTCACCACGACAGGGCTCCTACGAGCAGTACTTC.

V usage is TRBV20-1 and J usage is TRBJ2-1; D is unclear. CDR1 DFQATT and CDR2 SNEGSKA come from the germline V gene (reference sequence). V was cut by 6 bases and J by 4 bases, with 13 bases left in between. The CDR3 runs 13 residues. The CDR3 reads CSAAWASYNEQFF. In DNA, the CDR3 is TGCAGTGCCGCCTGGGCGAGTTACAATGAGCAGTTCTTC.

On this clonotype itself: An end of the junction does not agree with germline; a read error may underlie this. The J gene is TRBJ2-3, the V gene TRBV5-4; tentatively, D is TRBD2 (5 bases). The CDR3 is 14 amino acids. Germline assignment: CDR1 SGHNT and CDR2 YYREEE (reference sequence). This CDR3 reads CARSDTAGTDTQYF. The CDR3 coding sequence is TGTGCCCGCAGCGACACAGCGGGCACAGATACGCAGTATTTT. The variable domain in full, completed from reference TRBV5-4 and TRBJ2-3, reads ETGVTQSPTHLIKTRGQQVTLRCSSQSGHNTVSWYQQALGQGPQFIFQYYREEENGRGNFPPRFSGLQFPNYSSELNVNALELDDSALYLCARSDTAGTDTQYFGPGTRLTVL.

In regard to this clonotype: Given a much more abundant clone one base away, this may be a read error. The V gene is TRBV7-2, the J gene TRBJ2-2; D ambiguous. Germline CDR1 and CDR2: SGHTA and FQGNSA. With 1 base removed from V and 6 bases from J, the gap between germline ends came to 6 bases. The CDR3 runs to 13 residues. The CDR3 spells CASSLGLPGELFF. The CDR3, as DNA: TGTGCCAGCAGCTTAGGATTGCCCGGGGAGCTGTTTTTT.

This chain connects TRBV7-2 to TRBJ2-3; D possibly corresponds to TRBD1 (5 bases). CDR1 SGHTA and CDR2 FQGNSA come from the germline V gene. V lost 8 bases and J lost 0, with 9 bases in between. The CDR3 is made up of 13 amino acids. The CDR3 nucleotides read TGTGCCAGCGGCGACAGCAGCACAGATACGCAGTATTTT. It codes for CASGDSSTDTQYF.

CDR3 loop: CASSQRSGSGYTF. The CDR3 nucleotides read TGTGCCAGCAGCCAAAGGTCAGGGAGTGGCTACACCTTC. V usage is TRBV16 and J usage is TRBJ1-2, with TRBD1 as a possible D gene (5 bases). The germline gives CDR1 KGHSY, CDR2 FQNENV. The CDR3 is 13 residues long. V lost 2 bases, J lost 7 bases, and 11 bases lay in between. Drawing the rest from reference TRBV16 and TRBJ1-2, the complete variable domain is GEEVAQTPKHLVRGEGQKAKLYCAPIKGHSYVFWYQQVLKNEFKFLISFQNENVFDETGMPKERFSAKCLPNSPCSLEIQATKLEDSAVYFCASSQRSGSGYTFGSGTRLTVV.

The rearrangement links TRBV7-2 to TRBJ2-5; TRBD1 might be the D (7 bases). Trimming removed 6 bases from V and 5 bases from J, with 13 bases in between. The CDR3 is 13 amino acids. CDR1 SGHTA and CDR2 FQGNSA come from the germline V gene. The CDR3 is CASREGAEETQYF. In nucleotides, the CDR3 is TGTGCCAGCAGGGAGGGGGCAGAGGAGACCCAGTACTTC.

J is TRBJ1-1 and V is TRBV12-3 or TRBV12-4; D remains ambiguous. The CDR3 contains 14 residues. V lost 7 bases, J lost 3 bases, and 15 bases lay in between. The CDR3 DNA follows: TGTGCCAGCACAGATCAGGAGCCCTACACTGAAGCTTTCTTT. Encoded protein: CASTDQEPYTEAFF.

This clonotype was seen only a few times. V usage is TRBV6-2 or TRBV6-3 and J usage is TRBJ2-5; 7 bases fit TRBD1. CDR1 and CDR2 from the germline V gene are MNHEY and SVGEGT. With 2 bases clipped from V and 2 bases from J, the junction kept 5 bases outside the gene matches. The CDR3 runs 15 residues. The CDR3 reads CASSYRTGEQETQYF. CDR3 nucleotide sequence: TGTGCCAGCAGTTACAGGACAGGAGAACAAGAGACCCAGTACTTC.

The rearrangement uses TRBV12-3 or TRBV12-4 and TRBJ1-1; D remains unclear. The CDR3 covers 13 residues. Trimming removed 5 bases at V and 3 bases at J, with 10 bases between. The CDR3 coding sequence is TGTGCCAGCAGTCCTAGAGAGGACACTGAAGCTTTCTTT. Its translation: CASSPREDTEAFF.

The chain recombines TRBV4-2 with TRBJ2-7; TRBD2 matches 12 bases. With V trimmed by 4 bases and J by 4 bases, 5 bases remained unmatched. CDR1 LGHNA and CDR2 YNFKEQ come from the germline V gene. CDR3 length: 15 residues. CDR3 sequence: CASSRLAGVEYEQYF. The DNA for the CDR3 is TGTGCCAGCAGCCGACTAGCGGGAGTAGAATACGAGCAGTACTTC.

This clonotype has only a few counts. An end of the junction does not agree with germline; a read error may underlie this. The J gene is TRBJ1-2, the V gene TRBV7-2; D gene ambiguous. The germline V gene encodes CDR1 SGHTA and CDR2 FQGNSA. This CDR3 is 11 amino acids long. CDR3 sequence reads: CARSPGYGYTF. DNA for the CDR3: TGTGCCCGCAGCCCGGGCTATGGCTACACCTTC.

This clonotype was observed a few times. The rearrangement joins TRBV6-1 to TRBJ2-3; D is uncertain. The CDR3 runs to 14 residues. The germline V gene has CDR1 MNHNS and CDR2 SASEGT. Trimming pared 7 bases from V and 0 bases from J, leaving 11 bases between. Written as DNA, the CDR3 is TGTGCCAGCAAGAAAGCGTCGAGCACAGATACGCAGTATTTT. Protein sequence: CASKKASSTDTQYF.

This clonotype was seen repeatedly, ten times or more. The chain uses TRBV7-2 and TRBJ1-1; D remains ambiguous. The CDR3 loop spans 13 amino acids. Trimming stripped 5 bases from V and 3 bases from J, with 10 bases between. Germline lookup yields CDR1 SGHTA and CDR2 FQGNSA. Here the CDR3 DNA reads TGTGCCAGCAGCCCCCACATGGACACTGAAGCTTTCTTT. Translation: CASSPHMDTEAFF.

The chain has TRBV6-5 and TRBJ1-2; 8 nucleotides agree with TRBD1. The CDR3 spans 16 residues. Germline assignment: CDR1 MNHEY and CDR2 SVGAGI. Trimming removed 6 bases from V and 0 bases from J; junction bases left unmatched: 9. CDR3 amino acids: CASRDLRGPTNYGYTF. Here the CDR3 DNA reads TGTGCCAGCAGAGACCTCAGGGGGCCGACTAACTATGGCTACACCTTC.